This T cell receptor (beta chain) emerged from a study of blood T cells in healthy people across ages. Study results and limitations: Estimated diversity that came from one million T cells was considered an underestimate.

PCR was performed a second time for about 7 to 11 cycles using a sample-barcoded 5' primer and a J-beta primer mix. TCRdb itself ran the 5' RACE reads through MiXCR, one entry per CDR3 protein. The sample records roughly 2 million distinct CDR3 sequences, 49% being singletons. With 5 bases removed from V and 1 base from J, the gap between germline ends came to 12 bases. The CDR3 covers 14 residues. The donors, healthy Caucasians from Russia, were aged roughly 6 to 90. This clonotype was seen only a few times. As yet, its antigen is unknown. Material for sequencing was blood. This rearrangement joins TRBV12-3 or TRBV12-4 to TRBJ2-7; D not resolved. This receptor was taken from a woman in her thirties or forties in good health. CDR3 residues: CASSPTAVSYEQYF. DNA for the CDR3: TGTGCCAGCAGTCCCACAGCCGTTTCCTACGAGCAGTACTTC.